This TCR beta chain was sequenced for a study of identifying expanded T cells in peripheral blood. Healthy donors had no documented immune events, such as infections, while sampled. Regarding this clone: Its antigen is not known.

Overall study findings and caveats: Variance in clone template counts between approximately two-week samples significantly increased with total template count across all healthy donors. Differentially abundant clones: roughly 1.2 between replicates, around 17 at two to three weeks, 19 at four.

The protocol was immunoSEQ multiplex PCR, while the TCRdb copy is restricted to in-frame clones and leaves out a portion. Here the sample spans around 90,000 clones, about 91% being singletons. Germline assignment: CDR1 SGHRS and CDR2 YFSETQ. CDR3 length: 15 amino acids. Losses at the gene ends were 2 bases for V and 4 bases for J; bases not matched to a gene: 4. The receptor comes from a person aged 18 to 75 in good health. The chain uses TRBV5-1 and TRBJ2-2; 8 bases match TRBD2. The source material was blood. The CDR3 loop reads CASSFSGGVTGELFF. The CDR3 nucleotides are TGCGCCAGCAGCTTCAGCGGGGGAGTCACCGGGGAGCTGTTTTTT.